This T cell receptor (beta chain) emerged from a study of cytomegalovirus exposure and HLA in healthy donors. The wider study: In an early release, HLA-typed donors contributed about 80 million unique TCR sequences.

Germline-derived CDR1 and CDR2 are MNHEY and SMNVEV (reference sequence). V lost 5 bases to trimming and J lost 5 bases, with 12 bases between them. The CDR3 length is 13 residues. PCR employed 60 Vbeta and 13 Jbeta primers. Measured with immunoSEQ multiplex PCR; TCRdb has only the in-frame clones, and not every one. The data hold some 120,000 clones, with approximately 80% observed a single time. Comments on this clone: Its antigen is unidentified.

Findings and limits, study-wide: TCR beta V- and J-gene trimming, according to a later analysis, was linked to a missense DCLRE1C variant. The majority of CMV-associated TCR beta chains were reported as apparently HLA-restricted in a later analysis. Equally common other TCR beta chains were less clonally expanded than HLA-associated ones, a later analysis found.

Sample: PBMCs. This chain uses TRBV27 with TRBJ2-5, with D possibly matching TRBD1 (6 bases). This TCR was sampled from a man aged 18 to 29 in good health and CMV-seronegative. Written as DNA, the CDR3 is TGTGCCAGCAGTCCACAGGGATGGGAGACCCAGTACTTC. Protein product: CASSPQGWETQYF.